The present entry profiles one TCR beta chain with its context. Clones were read by immunoSEQ multiplex PCR, and TCRdb kept only the in-frame ones, dropping some. Of 120,000 or so clones in the sample, 85% were seen once. This sample was taken from a study of blood T cell repertoires in COVID-19. Study in general: In each case, the material was cDNA or gDNA derived from T cells, B-cell-depleted T cells, or PBMCs.

This TCR derives from an elderly woman with acute or convalescent COVID-19. The sequenced sample consisted of peripheral blood.

The DNA of the CDR3 is TGTGCCAGTGTTCCCTACTTACCCGTCGTGGGAGGCCATGGCGGCTACACCTTC. Residues: CASVPYLPVVGGHGGYTF. The V call is TRBV19, the J call TRBJ1-2; no firm D call. The ends were cut back, 8 bases at V and 8 bases at J, with 33 bases in the middle. The CDR3 totals 18 residues. The germline CDR1 and CDR2 sequences are LNHDA and SQIVND (reference sequence).